One sample yielded the 32 T cell receptor beta chains listed below, sequenced in a study of blood T cell repertoires in COVID-19. Libraries were prepared by immunoSEQ multiplex PCR; TCRdb keeps only in-frame clonotypes and omits some of them. Here the sample spans about 260,000 clones, roughly 88% being singletons. Sequenced: PBMCs or T cells enriched from blood (not recorded which). These receptors were obtained from a woman in her forties or fifties who had recovered from COVID-19.

The chain has TRBV11-2 and TRBJ1-1; D is unresolved. In germline, CDR1 is SGHAT, CDR2 FQNNGV. V shed 1 base and J shed 7 bases, with 22 bases lying between them. The CDR3 totals 17 residues. The DNA for the CDR3 is TGTGCCAGCAGCTTAGCTTTGTCATCGGCCCCCGGAGGTGAAGCTTTCTTT. Encoded protein: CASSLALSSAPGGEAFF.

This chain links TRBV24-1 with TRBJ1-1; 10 bases map to TRBD1. Germline trimming cut 7 bases from V and 1 base from J; bases unmatched to any gene: 5. Looked up from germline, CDR1 is KGHDR and CDR2 is SFDVKD. This CDR3 region has 15 residues. This chain's CDR3 is CATRGGQGPNTEAFF. CDR3 DNA: TGTGCCACCAGAGGGGGACAGGGGCCGAACACTGAAGCTTTCTTT.

The rearrangement joins TRBV9 to TRBJ2-5; 7 bases map to TRBD2. The CDR3 is 13 amino acids. The J segment lost 5 bases and the V segment lost 1 base, leaving 2 bases of the junction unmatched. CDR1 and CDR2 from the germline V gene are SGDLS and YYNGEE. The CDR3 loop reads CASSVRAGETQYF. In DNA, the CDR3 is TGTGCCAGCAGCGTAAGAGCGGGGGAGACCCAGTACTTC. Drawing the rest from reference TRBV9 and TRBJ2-5, the complete variable domain is DSGVTQTPKHLITATGQRVTLRCSPRSGDLSVYWYQQSLDQGLQFLIQYYNGEERAKGNILERFSAQQFPDLHSELNLSSLELGDSALYFCASSVRAGETQYFGPGTRLLVL.

The rearrangement joins TRBV14 to TRBJ2-1; D is ambiguous. Trimming removed 3 bases from V and 0 bases from J, with 15 bases in between. CDR1 is SGHDN and CDR2 is FVKESK in the germline V gene. The CDR3 spans 17 residues. CDR3 DNA: TGTGCCAGCAGCCATCTCTTCGGAGAGAGCTCCTACAATGAGCAGTTCTTC. It is translated as CASSHLFGESSYNEQFF.

The chain employs TRBV5-8 and TRBJ1-1; perhaps TRBD1 as D (6 bases). There are 15 residues in the CDR3. Germline lookup yields CDR1 SGHTS and CDR2 YDEGEE. V was pared by 6 bases and J by 4 bases, with 19 bases between. Here the CDR3 reads CASKRPTGLGTEAFF. CDR3 sequence (DNA): TGTGCCAGCAAACGGCCTACAGGGTTGGGCACTGAAGCTTTCTTT. Based on the CDR3 plus reference TRBV5-8 and TRBJ1-1, the full variable domain is EAGVTQSPTHLIKTRGQQATLRCSPISGHTSVYWYQQALGLGLQFLLWYDEGEERNRGNFPPRFSGRQFPNYSSELNVNALELEDSALYLCASKRPTGLGTEAFFGQGTRLTVV.

The rearrangement joins TRBV29-1 to TRBJ2-2; 10 nucleotides agree with TRBD1. The CDR3 loop spans 13 amino acids. From germline, CDR1 is SQVTM and CDR2 ANQGSEA. With 6 bases clipped from V and 6 bases from J, the junction kept 4 bases outside the gene matches. The CDR3 region has the DNA TGCAGCGTGGACAGGGGGGGTGCCGGGGAGCTGTTTTTT. Its translation is CSVDRGGAGELFF.

The J gene is TRBJ1-3, the V gene TRBV7-2, with TRBD1 matching over 10 bases. The CDR3 covers 17 residues. Germline CDR1 reads SGHTA; CDR2 reads FQGNSA. V dropped 4 bases and J dropped 2; count of bases not matched to a gene: 8. CDR3 nucleotides: TGTGCCAGCAGCTCCAGGGACAGGGGAGCAGCTGGAAACACCATATATTTT. This translates into CASSSRDRGAAGNTIYF.

The chain employs TRBV5-1 and TRBJ2-3; 13 bases agree with TRBD2. The V gene's germline CDR1 is SGHRS and CDR2 YFSETQ. Unmatched junction bases numbered 7, after V lost 0 bases and J lost 0 bases. The CDR3 consists of 19 residues. In DNA, the CDR3 is TGCGCCAGCAGCTTGGCCCTGGGGGGACTAGCGGGGAGCACAGATACGCAGTATTTT. Its translation: CASSLALGGLAGSTDTQYF.

This clone was counted a few times. The rearrangement uses TRBV5-1 and TRBJ2-7; D is possibly TRBD1 (7 bases). Germline assignment: CDR1 SGHRS and CDR2 YFSETQ. The length of the CDR3 is 17 residues. V lost 1 base to trimming and J lost 3 bases, with 20 bases between them. This CDR3 is CASSLRPGRQGLYEQYF. Written as DNA, the CDR3 is TGCGCCAGCAGCTTGAGACCCGGGAGACAGGGTCTCTACGAGCAGTACTTC.

The J gene is TRBJ1-3, the V gene TRBV7-2, with TRBD1 identical over 7 bases. Germline V gives CDR1 SGHTA, CDR2 FQGNSA. The CDR3 runs 15 residues. V shed 5 bases, J shed 4 bases, and the junction held 8 bases outside the gene matches. CDR3 sequence: CASSMTRDRGNTIYF. The CDR3 nucleotides are TGTGCCAGCAGCATGACCCGGGACAGAGGAAACACCATATATTTT.

The J gene is TRBJ2-2, the V gene TRBV29-1; maybe TRBD1 (5 bases). Trimming left V 5 bases short and J 2 bases short, with 18 bases between. Germline loops: CDR1 SQVTM, CDR2 ANQGSEA. This CDR3 is 16 amino acids long. The chain's CDR3 is CSVNWWGTDNTGELFF. DNA of the CDR3: TGCAGCGTTAATTGGTGGGGCACCGATAACACCGGGGAGCTGTTTTTT.

CDR3 DNA: TGTGCCAGCTCCCCTCTCCCGGCTAGCGGGCGCGAGCAGTACTTC. Protein product: CASSPLPASGREQYF. The chain links TRBV28 to TRBJ2-7; 8 bases map to TRBD2. Germline loops: CDR1 MDHEN, CDR2 SYDVKM. The CDR3 length is 15 residues. V was clipped by 8 bases and J by 6 bases; unmatched bases: 15.

On this clone: Its ends do not fully match the called genes, so a read error is possible. This chain uses TRBV7-2 with TRBJ2-3; possibly TRBD2 for D (5 bases). Germline V gives CDR1 SGHTA, CDR2 FQGNSA. CDR3 size: 13 residues. CDR3 nucleotide sequence: TGTGCCAGCAGCTTGGGGAACCGGACTCCCCATCATTTT. Its translation is CASSLGNRTPHHF.

The chain joins TRBV4-3 to TRBJ1-6; no clear D gene. Between the trimmed V and J ends, which lost 3 bases and 0 bases, there was a span of 6 bases. The CDR3 consists of 15 residues. Per the germline V gene, CDR1 is LGHNA and CDR2 is YSLEER. As DNA, the CDR3 is TGCGCCAGCAGCCAGGAGTACTCCTATAATTCACCCCTCCACTTT. This codes for CASSQEYSYNSPLHF.

A single count supports this clone. This sequence joins TRBV21-1 and TRBJ2-3; TRBD2 reflects the table's D call only, with no check against the DNA. TRBV21-1 is reported as a pseudogene. The CDR3 covers 14 residues. Written as DNA, the CDR3 is TGTGCCAGCAGCAAAATTAATAACGGAGATACGCAGTATTTT. It translates to CASSKINNGDTQYF.

The V gene is TRBV6-5, the J gene TRBJ2-2; D may be TRBD2 (5 bases). This CDR3 region has 14 residues. V was shortened by 6 bases and J by 1 base, with 9 bases between the two germline ends. CDR1 MNHEY and CDR2 SVGAGI come from the germline V gene. In DNA form, the CDR3 reads TGTGCCAGCAGAAGCGGTCAGAACACCGGGGAGCTGTTTTTT. The encoded protein is CASRSGQNTGELFF.

The chain employs TRBV4-1 and TRBJ1-4; 8 bases map to TRBD1. The trim removed 3 bases at V and 10 bases at J, leaving 1 base unmatched. The V gene's germline CDR1 is MGHRA and CDR2 YSYEKL. There are 12 residues in the CDR3. The CDR3 bases are TGCGCCAGCAGCCAGACAGGGGCAAAACTGTTTTTT. Encoded protein: CASSQTGAKLFF.

This sequence joins TRBV7-2 and TRBJ2-7; tentative D call: TRBD2 (6 bases). The CDR3 is made up of 16 amino acids. V shed 4 bases and J shed 6 bases, with 22 bases lying between them. Germline V gene data show CDR1 as SGHTA and CDR2 as FQGNSA. The CDR3 loop is CASSYNGAQNGGEQYF. CDR3 nucleotides: TGTGCCAGCAGCTACAACGGGGCGCAAAACGGGGGCGAGCAGTACTTC.

This rearrangement joins TRBV28 to TRBJ2-7; the D gene is possibly TRBD2 (6 bases). Trimming removed 10 bases from V and 5 bases from J, with 18 bases in between. The CDR3 is 13 amino acids. Germline V gene sequence: CDR1 MDHEN, CDR2 SYDVKM. The CDR3 region has the DNA TGTGCCACGGGGTGGGCGGGGCCGAACGAGCAGTACTTC. Its protein product is CATGWAGPNEQYF. The whole variable domain, filled in from reference TRBV28 and TRBJ2-7, reads DVKVTQSSRYLVKRTGEKVFLECVQDMDHENMFWYRQDPGLGLRLIYFSYDVKMKEKGDIPEGYSVSREKKERFSLILESASTNQTSMYLCATGWAGPNEQYFGPGTRLTVT.

The chain joins TRBV6-5 to TRBJ2-4; 7 bases match TRBD1. The J segment lost 4 bases and the V segment lost 0 bases, leaving 0 bases of the junction unmatched. CDR3 size: 14 residues. Germline V gene lookup returns CDR1 MNHEY and CDR2 SVGAGI. This CDR3 is CASSYSGQKNIQYF. DNA of the CDR3: TGTGCCAGCAGTTACTCGGGACAGAAAAACATTCAGTACTTC.

The chain links TRBV28 to TRBJ2-5, with 9 nucleotides matching TRBD2. The CDR3 spans 14 residues. After removal of 6 bases from V and 2 bases from J, the junction contained 4 bases not matched to a gene. Germline CDR1 is MDHEN and CDR2 is SYDVKM. The CDR3 here is CASSNLAGQETQYF. In DNA, the CDR3 is TGTGCCAGCAGCAACCTAGCGGGGCAAGAGACCCAGTACTTC.

The chain links TRBV30 to TRBJ1-1; D is possibly TRBD1 (6 bases). The CDR3 contains 13 residues. Germline V gene lookup returns CDR1 GTSNPN and CDR2 SVGIG (reference sequence). V lost 0 bases and J lost 8, with 13 bases in between. CDR3 sequence: CAWSVLQGQEAFF. Written as DNA, the CDR3 is TGTGCCTGGAGTGTACTCCAGGGGCAAGAAGCTTTCTTT. The full variable domain, in which reference TRBV30 and TRBJ1-1 provide the parts outside the CDR3, is SQTIHQWPATLVQPVGSPLSLECTVEGTSNPNLYWYRQAAGRGLQLLFYSVGIGQISSEVPQNLSASRPQDRQFILSSKKLLLSDSGFYLCAWSVLQGQEAFFGQGTRLTVV.

This clone was detected only once. CDR3 in amino acids: CASAGQGRNQPQHF. The CDR3 DNA sequence: TGTGCCAGCGCCGGACAGGGTAGAAATCAGCCCCAGCATTTT. The V and J genes are TRBV2 and TRBJ1-5, with TRBD1 matching over 8 bases. The CDR3 loop spans 14 amino acids. After removal of 8 bases from V and 4 bases from J, the junction contained 7 bases not matched to a gene. Germline values: CDR1 SNHLY, CDR2 FYNNEI.

This sequence joins TRBV28 and TRBJ1-2, with D perhaps TRBD1 (6 bases). V lost 6 bases and J 6 bases, leaving 29 bases between the germline ends. This CDR3 contains 18 residues. Germline V CDR1 and CDR2: MDHEN, SYDVKM. The CDR3: CASRIPKGQGTIQHGYTF. The CDR3, as DNA: TGTGCCAGCAGGATCCCTAAAGGGCAGGGGACAATTCAGCATGGCTACACCTTC.

V gene TRBV12-5 combines with J gene TRBJ1-1; 7 bases match TRBD1. CDR3 length equals 16 residues. The V segment lost 5 bases and the J segment 7 bases; nucleotides outside the gene matches: 16. Germline values: CDR1 LGHNT, CDR2 FRNRAP. The DNA of the CDR3 is TGTGCTAGTGGTCTCAGGGGGTTTACTGACGTACTTGAAGCTTTCTTT. It specifies CASGLRGFTDVLEAFF.

V usage is TRBV25-1 and J usage is TRBJ2-5; D remains unclear. The CDR3 sequence is 16 residues long. V was shortened by 5 bases and J by 0 bases, with 16 bases between the two germline ends. Germline V lookup: CDR1 MGHDK, CDR2 SYGVNS. The DNA of the CDR3 is TGTGCCAGCAGTCCCTCAGTGACCGGGTACCAAGAGACCCAGTACTTC. This gives the protein CASSPSVTGYQETQYF.

The chain uses TRBV5-1 and TRBJ2-7; TRBD2 is a possible D gene (5 bases). The V end lost 6 bases, the J end lost 3 bases, and 19 bases lay between the germline ends. The germline V gene encodes CDR1 SGHRS and CDR2 YFSETQ. The CDR3 length is 15 residues. The CDR3 here is CASTLGDPEGYEQYF. The CDR3 DNA is TGCGCCAGCACGCTCGGGGATCCTGAGGGCTACGAGCAGTACTTC.

This chain uses TRBV6-2 or TRBV6-3 with TRBJ2-5; 9 bases line up with TRBD2. Germline V gene lookup returns CDR1 MNHEY and CDR2 SVGEGT. Unmatched junction bases numbered 5, after V lost 4 bases and J lost 2 bases. CDR3 length equals 15 residues. CDR3 bases: TGTGCCAGCAGTTCTCCCCTAGCGGGGCAAGAGACCCAGTACTTC. Its protein product is CASSSPLAGQETQYF.

The sample holds one count of this clone. V is TRBV20-1 and J is TRBJ2-3, with a possible D match to TRBD2 (6 bases). The V gene's germline CDR1 is DFQATT and CDR2 SNEGSKA (reference sequence). Trimming left V 6 bases short and J 4 bases short, with 8 bases between. The CDR3 sequence is 11 residues long. The CDR3 region has the DNA TGCAGTGCCTTAGCGGCAGATACGCAGTATTTT. Its translation is CSALAADTQYF.

The table lists this clone with a count of one. The rearrangement links TRBV5-4 to TRBJ2-7, with 7 bases that match TRBD1. The CDR3 is 13 residues long. The ends lost 5 bases at V and 1 base at J; junction bases unmatched: 3. Germline CDR1 SGHNT, CDR2 YYREEE (reference sequence). The CDR3 reads CASSPGQSYEQYF. The CDR3 DNA follows: TGTGCCAGCAGTCCGGGACAGTCCTACGAGCAGTACTTC.

This rearrangement joins TRBV28 to TRBJ2-1; 10 bases agree with TRBD2. CDR3 size: 15 residues. Germline lookup yields CDR1 MDHEN and CDR2 SYDVKM. Trimming at V came to 0 bases and at J to 9 bases, leaving 5 bases not matched to a gene. The CDR3 is CASSLWSGRAPEQFF. CDR3 coding DNA: TGTGCCAGCAGTTTATGGAGCGGGAGGGCCCCTGAGCAGTTCTTC.

The V gene is TRBV19, the J gene TRBJ1-2; 10 nucleotides line up with TRBD1. Germline V CDR1 and CDR2: LNHDA, SQIVND (reference sequence). V shed 8 bases and J 3 bases; nucleotides not matched to a gene: 12. The CDR3 runs to 16 residues. The CDR3 bases are TGTGCCAGTCGGGCTTTCGGGACAGGGGTTGACTATGGCTACACCTTC. Translating gives CASRAFGTGVDYGYTF.